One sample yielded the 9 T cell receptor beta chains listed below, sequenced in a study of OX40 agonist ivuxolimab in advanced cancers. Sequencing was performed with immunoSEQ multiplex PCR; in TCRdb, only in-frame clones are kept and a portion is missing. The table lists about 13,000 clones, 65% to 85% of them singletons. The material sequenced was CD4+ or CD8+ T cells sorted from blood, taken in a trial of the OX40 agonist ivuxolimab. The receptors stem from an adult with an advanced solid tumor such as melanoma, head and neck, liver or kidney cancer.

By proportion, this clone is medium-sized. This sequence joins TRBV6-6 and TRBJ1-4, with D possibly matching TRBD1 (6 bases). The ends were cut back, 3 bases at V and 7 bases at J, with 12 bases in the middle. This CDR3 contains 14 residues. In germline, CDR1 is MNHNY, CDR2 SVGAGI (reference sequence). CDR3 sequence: CASSYKGESEKLFF. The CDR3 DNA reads TGTGCCAGCAGTTATAAGGGGGAAAGTGAAAAACTGTTTTTT.

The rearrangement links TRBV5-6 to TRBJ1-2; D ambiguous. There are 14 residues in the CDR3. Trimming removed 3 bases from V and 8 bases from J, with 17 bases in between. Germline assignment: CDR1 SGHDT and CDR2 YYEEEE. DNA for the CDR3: TGTGCCAGCAGCTCGGGCCCACTGTTACGGGGCTACACCTTC. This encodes CASSSGPLLRGYTF.

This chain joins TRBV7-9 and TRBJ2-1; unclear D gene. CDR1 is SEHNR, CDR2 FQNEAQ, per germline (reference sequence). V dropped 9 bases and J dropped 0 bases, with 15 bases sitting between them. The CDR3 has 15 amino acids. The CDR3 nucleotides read TGTGCCAGTGAAGCAATGGGGTTCTCCTACAATGAGCAGTTCTTC. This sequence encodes CASEAMGFSYNEQFF.

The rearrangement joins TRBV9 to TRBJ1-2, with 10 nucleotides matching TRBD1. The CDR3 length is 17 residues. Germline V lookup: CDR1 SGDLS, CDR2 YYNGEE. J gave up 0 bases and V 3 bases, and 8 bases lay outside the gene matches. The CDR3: CASSGGTGAVANYGYTF. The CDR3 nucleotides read TGTGCCAGCAGCGGGGGGACAGGGGCCGTGGCTAACTATGGCTACACCTTC.

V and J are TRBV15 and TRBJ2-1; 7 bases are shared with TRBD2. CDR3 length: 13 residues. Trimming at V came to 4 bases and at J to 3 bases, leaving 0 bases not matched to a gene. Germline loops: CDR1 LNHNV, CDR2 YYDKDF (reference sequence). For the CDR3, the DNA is TGTGCCACCAGCATAGCGGGCTACAATGAGCAGTTCTTC. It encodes CATSIAGYNEQFF.

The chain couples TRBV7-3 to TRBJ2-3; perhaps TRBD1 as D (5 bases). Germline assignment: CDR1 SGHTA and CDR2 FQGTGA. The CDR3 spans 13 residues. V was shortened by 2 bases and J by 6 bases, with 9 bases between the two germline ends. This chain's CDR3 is CASSLGRADTQYF. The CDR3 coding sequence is TGTGCCAGCAGCTTAGGCAGGGCGGATACGCAGTATTTT.

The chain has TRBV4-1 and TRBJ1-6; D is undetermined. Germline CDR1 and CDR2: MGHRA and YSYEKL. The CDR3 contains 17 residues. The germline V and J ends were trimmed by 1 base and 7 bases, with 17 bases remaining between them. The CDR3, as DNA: TGCGCCAGCAGCCAAGTAAGGGCGGGAACGGGGAATTCACCCCTCCACTTT. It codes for CASSQVRAGTGNSPLHF.

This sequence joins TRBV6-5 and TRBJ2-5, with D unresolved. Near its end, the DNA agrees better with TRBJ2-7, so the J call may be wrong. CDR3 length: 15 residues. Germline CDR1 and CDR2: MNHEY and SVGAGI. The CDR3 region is CASSGEPESSYEQYF. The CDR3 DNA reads TGTGCCAGCAGTGGGGAACCCGAGTCCTCCTACGAGCAGTACTTC.

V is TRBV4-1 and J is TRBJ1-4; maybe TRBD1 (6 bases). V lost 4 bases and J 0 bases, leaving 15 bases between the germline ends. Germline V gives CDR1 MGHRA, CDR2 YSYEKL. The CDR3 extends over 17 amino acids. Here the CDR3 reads CASSPGDNYATNEKLFF. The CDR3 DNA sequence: TGCGCCAGCAGCCCGGGGGACAATTATGCAACTAATGAAAAACTGTTTTTT.